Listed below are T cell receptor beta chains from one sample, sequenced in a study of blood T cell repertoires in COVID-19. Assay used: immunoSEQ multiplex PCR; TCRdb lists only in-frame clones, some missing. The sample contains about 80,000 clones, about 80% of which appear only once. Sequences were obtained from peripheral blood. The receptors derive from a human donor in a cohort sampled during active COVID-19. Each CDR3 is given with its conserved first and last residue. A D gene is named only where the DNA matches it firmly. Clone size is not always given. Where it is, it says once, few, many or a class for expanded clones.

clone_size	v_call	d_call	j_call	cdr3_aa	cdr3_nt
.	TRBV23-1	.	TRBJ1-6	CASSHFPRADNSPLHF	TGCGCCAGCAGTCACTTCCCCCGAGCGGATAATTCACCCCTCCACTTT
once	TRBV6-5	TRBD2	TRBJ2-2	CASRLAENTGELFF	TGTGCCAGCAGACTAGCGGAGAACACCGGGGAGCTGTTTTTT
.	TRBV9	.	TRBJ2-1	CASSPHRDNEQFF	TGTGCCAGCAGCCCCCACCGGGACAATGAGCAGTTCTTC
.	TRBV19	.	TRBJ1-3	CASRREGSLSSGNTIYF	TGTGCCAGTAGACGGGAAGGCAGTTTGAGCTCTGGAAACACCATATATTTT
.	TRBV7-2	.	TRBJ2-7	CASSLGSGLLYEQYF	TGTGCCAGCAGCTTAGGATCAGGACTCCTCTACGAGCAGTACTTC
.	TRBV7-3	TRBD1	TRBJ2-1	CASSPMGTGSNEQFF	TGTGCCAGCAGCCCAATGGGGACAGGGAGTAATGAGCAGTTCTTC
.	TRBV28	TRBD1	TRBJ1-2	CASSASGTGRKVGGYTF	TGTGCCAGCAGTGCTTCCGGGACAGGGAGAAAAGTCGGTGGCTACACCTTC
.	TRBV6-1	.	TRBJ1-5	CASSEGSRSQPQHF	TGTGCCAGCAGTGAGGGTAGCCGGAGCCAGCCCCAGCATTTT
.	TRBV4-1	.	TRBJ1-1	CASSQGLGRGTEAFF	TGCGCCAGCAGCCAAGGACTAGGGAGGGGAACTGAAGCTTTCTTT
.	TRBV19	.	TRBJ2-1	CASSIQGGLYNEQFF	TGTGCCAGTAGTATCCAAGGGGGTCTATACAATGAGCAGTTCTTC
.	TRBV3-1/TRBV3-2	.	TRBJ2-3	CASSQDTIGDTQYF	TGTGCCAGCAGCCAAGATACGATCGGAGATACGCAGTATTTT
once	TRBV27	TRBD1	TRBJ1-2	CASSDRVYGYTF	TGTGCCAGCTCCGACAGGGTATATGGCTACACCTTC
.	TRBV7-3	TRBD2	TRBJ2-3	CASRQAGGADTQYF	TGTGCCAGCAGGCAAGCGGGGGGAGCAGATACGCAGTATTTT
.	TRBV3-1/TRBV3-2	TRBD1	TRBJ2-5	CASQPRGGEETQYF	TGTGCCAGCCAGCCAAGAGGGGGCGAGGAGACCCAGTACTTC
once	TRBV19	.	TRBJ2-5	CASSMSDQGGQETQYF	TGTGCCAGTAGTATGTCCGATCAAGGGGGACAAGAGACCCAGTACTTC
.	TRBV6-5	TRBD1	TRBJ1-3	CASSYSNRGSGNTIYF	TGTGCCAGCAGTTACTCGAACAGGGGGAGCGGAAACACCATATATTTT
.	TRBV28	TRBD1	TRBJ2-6	CASSRRGPSSGANVLTF	TGTGCCAGCAGTCGCAGGGGGCCCTCCTCTGGGGCCAACGTCCTGACTTTC
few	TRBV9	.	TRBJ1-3	CASSVAPPSSGNTIYF	TGTGCCAGCAGCGTAGCTCCTCCCAGCTCTGGAAACACCATATATTTT
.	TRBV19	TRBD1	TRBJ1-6	CASEDPGQGARSPLHF	TGTGCCAGTGAGGACCCGGGACAGGGGGCGCGATCACCCCTCCACTTT
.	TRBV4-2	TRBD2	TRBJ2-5	CASSQEAKRPSGSGETQYF	TGTGCCAGCAGCCAAGAGGCCAAGAGGCCTAGCGGGAGTGGAGAGACCCAGTACTTC
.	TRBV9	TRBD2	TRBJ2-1	CASSATSDYNEQFF	TGTGCCAGCAGCGCGACTAGCGATTACAATGAGCAGTTCTTC
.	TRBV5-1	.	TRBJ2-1	CASSPGGGSYNEQFF	TGCGCCAGCAGCCCGGGTGGCGGTTCCTACAATGAGCAGTTCTTC
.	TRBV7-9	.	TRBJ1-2	CASSLEGGIDYGYTF	TGTGCCAGCAGCTTAGAAGGAGGAATTGACTATGGCTACACCTTC
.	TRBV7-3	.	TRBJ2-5	CASSLTSSEGTQYF	TGTGCCAGCAGCTTAACGTCATCCGAGGGGACCCAGTACTTC
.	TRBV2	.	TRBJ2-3	CASSRDTDTQYF	TGTGCCTCCAGCAGGGACACAGATACGCAGTATTTT
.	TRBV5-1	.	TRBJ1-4	CASSLDSLAGKLFF	TGCGCCAGCAGCTTGGACAGCCTGGCGGGGAAACTGTTTTTT
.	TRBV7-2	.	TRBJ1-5	CASSQGPGGNQPQHF	TGTGCCAGCAGCCAGGGGCCAGGAGGCAATCAGCCCCAGCATTTT
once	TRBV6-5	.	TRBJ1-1	CASSYGAWGTEAFF	TGTGCCAGCAGTTACGGGGCCTGGGGCACTGAAGCTTTCTTT
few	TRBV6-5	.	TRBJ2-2	CASWEYTGELFF	TGTGCCAGCTGGGAGTACACCGGGGAGCTGTTTTTT
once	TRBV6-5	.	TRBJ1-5	CASSLFSSNQPQHF	TGTGCCAGCAGCCTTTTCAGTAGCAATCAGCCCCAGCATTTT
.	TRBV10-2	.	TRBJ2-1	CASSAGSVAYNEQFF	TGCGCCAGCAGTGCCGGTAGCGTCGCCTACAATGAGCAGTTCTTC
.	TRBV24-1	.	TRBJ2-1	CATSGSRKPYNEQFF	TGTGCCACCAGTGGTTCTAGAAAGCCCTACAATGAGCAGTTCTTC
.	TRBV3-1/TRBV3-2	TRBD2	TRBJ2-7	CASSRRTSGRLDEQYF	TGTGCCAGCAGCCGACGGACTAGCGGGAGGTTGGACGAGCAGTACTTC
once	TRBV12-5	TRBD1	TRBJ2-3	CASGFGRGKDTQYF	TGTGCTAGTGGTTTCGGCAGGGGGAAGGATACGCAGTATTTT
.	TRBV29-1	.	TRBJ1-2	CSVVATAPKEGYTF	TGCAGCGTTGTAGCGACGGCACCAAAAGAGGGCTACACCTTC
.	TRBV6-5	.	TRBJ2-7	CASSYGVIGAPYEQYF	TGTGCCAGCAGTTACGGAGTGATAGGGGCCCCCTACGAGCAGTACTTC
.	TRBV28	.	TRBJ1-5	CASSLPRSSNQPQHF	TGTGCCAGCAGTCTCCCTCGCAGTTCCAATCAGCCCCAGCATTTT
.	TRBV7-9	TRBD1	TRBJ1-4	CASSRDSTNEKLFF	TGTGCCAGCAGCCGGGACAGCACTAATGAAAAACTGTTTTTT
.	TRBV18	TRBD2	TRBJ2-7	CASSPLAGEAYEQYF	TGTGCCAGCTCACCACTAGCGGGGGAAGCCTACGAGCAGTACTTC
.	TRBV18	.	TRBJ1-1	CASSQGGNAEAFF	TGTGCCAGCTCCCAGGGTGGTAACGCTGAAGCTTTCTTT
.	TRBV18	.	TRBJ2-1	CASSPSGGEVSYNEQFF	TGTGCCAGCTCACCCTCCGGGGGAGAAGTCTCCTACAATGAGCAGTTCTTC
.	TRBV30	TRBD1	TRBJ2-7	CAWSPGGKTYEQYF	TGTGCCTGGAGCCCAGGGGGCAAAACCTACGAGCAGTACTTC
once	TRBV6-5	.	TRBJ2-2	CASSPSSSNTGELFF	TGTGCCAGCAGTCCTAGCTCATCGAACACCGGGGAGCTGTTTTTT
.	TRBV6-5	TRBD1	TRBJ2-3	CASSQDRGTDTQYF	TGTGCCAGCAGTCAGGACAGGGGCACAGATACGCAGTATTTT
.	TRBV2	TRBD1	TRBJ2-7	CASSGAGGWEQYF	TGTGCCAGCAGTGGGGCAGGGGGTTGGGAGCAGTACTTC
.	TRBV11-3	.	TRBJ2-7	CASSFGGPYEQYF	TGTGCCAGCAGCTTCGGGGGTCCCTACGAGCAGTACTTC
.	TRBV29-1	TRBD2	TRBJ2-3	CSAAGGRFTDTQYF	TGCAGCGCTGCGGGGGGGCGATTCACAGATACGCAGTATTTT
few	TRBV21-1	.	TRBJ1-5	CASSNRSNQPQHF	TGTGCCAGCAGCAACAGAAGCAATCAGCCCCAGCATTTT
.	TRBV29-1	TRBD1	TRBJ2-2	CSAAPGTGLSGELFF	TGCAGCGCGGCCCCCGGGACAGGGTTAAGCGGGGAGCTGTTTTTT
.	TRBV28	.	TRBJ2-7	CASTRAYDFPLGQYF	TGTGCCAGCACCCGTGCCTACGACTTCCCCCTGGGGCAGTACTTC